The clone carrying this T cell receptor (beta chain) occurred a few times. Its antigen is still unknown. This entry is derived from a study of T-cell memory formation after mild COVID-19. General observations from the study: The study found balanced CD4/CD8 in clones contracting day 15 to 85 and a CD4+ lean in later expanders. Mostly located in CM and EM were contracting CD4+ clones, with contracting CD8+ clones located in EMRA.

From the 5' RACE reads, TCRdb called clonotypes with MiXCR, one entry per CDR3 protein. The sample yields a few hundred thousand distinct CDR3 sequences, 25% to 30% seen once. With 5 bases clipped from V and 5 bases from J, the junction kept 10 bases outside the gene matches. Germline values: CDR1 MNHEY, CDR2 SVGAGI. The CDR3 runs 15 residues. The sample was PBMCs or a T cell subset sorted from them (not recorded which). This TCR was recovered from an adult woman who had mild COVID-19 (a few samples of this study predate the infection). Cell type and time point are not known. The chain couples TRBV6-5 to TRBJ2-7; 9 nucleotides agree with TRBD1. The CDR3 nucleotides read TGTGCCAGCAGTGTCCCTCCCGGGACAGGGAACGAGCAGTACTTC. This translates into CASSVPPGTGNEQYF.